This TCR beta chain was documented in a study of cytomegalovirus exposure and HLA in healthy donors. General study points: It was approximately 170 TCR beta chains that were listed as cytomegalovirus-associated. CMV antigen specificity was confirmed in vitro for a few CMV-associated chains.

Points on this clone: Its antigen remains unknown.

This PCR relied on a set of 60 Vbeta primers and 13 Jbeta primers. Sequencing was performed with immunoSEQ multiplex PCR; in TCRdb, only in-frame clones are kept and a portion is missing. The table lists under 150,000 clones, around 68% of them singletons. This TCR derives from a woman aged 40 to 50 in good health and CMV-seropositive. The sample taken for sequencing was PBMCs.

CDR3 nucleotide sequence: TGTGCCAGCAGTTCTGAGGGGGCCGGGGAGCTGTTTTTT. Protein sequence: CASSSEGAGELFF. V and J are TRBV11-3 and TRBJ2-2, with D possibly being TRBD1 (6 bases). Germline values: CDR1 SGHNT, CDR2 YENEEA. This CDR3 spans 13 amino acids. The ends were cut back, 6 bases at V and 6 bases at J, with 11 bases in the middle.